This entry is about one T cell receptor beta chain. No antigen is known for it. The sample originates from a study of cytomegalovirus exposure and HLA in healthy donors. Primers for the PCR totalled 60 Vbeta and 13 Jbeta. Data came from immunoSEQ multiplex PCR; TCRdb stores just in-frame clones and leaves some out. The repertoire consists of fewer than 250,000 clones, with over 75% occurring once and the leading ten covering 1.5% to 2%. Findings and caveats of the study: In vitro testing confirmed three CMV-associated chains as specific for CMV antigens. HLA restriction was apparent for most CMV-associated TCR beta chains in a later analysis. Associated with HLA alleles at 0.05 false discovery rate in a later analysis were about 17,000 TCR beta sequences.

This TCR derives from a man aged 18-30 years in good health and CMV-seronegative. Material for sequencing was PBMCs.

Written as DNA, the CDR3 is TGTGCCAGCAGCCCTCTTTCGAGGAATGAGCAGTTCTTC. This sequence encodes CASSPLSRNEQFF. This chain links TRBV13 with TRBJ2-1; no reliable D call. V lost 5 bases to trimming and J lost 7 bases, with 12 bases between them. The CDR3 has 13 amino acids. Germline V lookup: CDR1 PRHDT, CDR2 FYEKMQ (reference sequence).